The T cell receptor beta chain under discussion was sequenced for a study of cytomegalovirus exposure and HLA in healthy donors. This CDR3 has 14 amino acids. Germline CDR1 SNHLY, CDR2 FYNNEI. The V gene lost 5 bases and the J gene lost 0 bases, with 8 bases spanning the gap. Findings and caveats of the study: In a later analysis, most CMV-associated TCR beta chains appeared HLA-restricted. Later on, a genetic analysis was performed. It linked a missense variant in DCLRE1C with V- and J-gene trimming of TCR beta. In vitro, a few CMV-associated chains proved specific for CMV antigens. Accurate HLA-A and HLA-B prediction from TCR beta sequences was reported for most subjects.

Concerning this clone itself: No antigen is known for it.

PCR used 60 Vbeta primers and 13 Jbeta primers. Data came from immunoSEQ multiplex PCR; TCRdb stores just in-frame clones and leaves some out. The profile shows roughly 100,000 clones, 75% of them singletons. The receptor's source is a man aged 35 to 55 in good health and CMV-seronegative. The material sequenced was PBMCs. This chain connects TRBV2 to TRBJ1-5; D gene uncertain. CDR3 nucleotide sequence: TGTGCCAGCAGTCTACCCCCTAGCAATCAGCCCCAGCATTTT. Translated: CASSLPPSNQPQHF.